These T cell receptor beta chains were read from a single sample in a study of blood T cell repertoires in COVID-19. Here immunoSEQ multiplex PCR was the method, and the copy in TCRdb shows in-frame clones only, minus some. The profile shows about 97,000 clones, over 65% of them singletons. Material for sequencing was peripheral blood. The receptors derive from a human donor in a cohort sampled during active COVID-19. Each CDR3 is given with its conserved first and last residue. The order of the fields is CDR3 length, J gene, D gene, clone size, V gene, CDR3 protein, CDR3 DNA. The D gene is left open where the match is weak. Clone size is shown for a subset of rows, as once, few, many or a class of expanded clone.

14 | TRBJ2-7 | - | - | TRBV5-1 | CASSLQGWAYEQYF | TGCGCCAGCAGCTTGCAGGGATGGGCCTACGAGCAGTACTTC
16 | TRBJ2-7 | TRBD2 | - | TRBV11-3 | CASSLDPAGGAYEQYF | TGTGCCAGCAGCTTAGATCCGGCGGGGGGGGCCTACGAGCAGTACTTC
14 | TRBJ2-7 | - | - | TRBV11-1 | CASSLTGVGYEQYF | TGTGCCAGCAGCTTAACCGGGGTGGGCTACGAGCAGTACTTC
17 | TRBJ2-3 | TRBD2 | - | TRBV15 | CATSRDILAGVTDTQYF | TGTGCCACCAGCAGAGATATACTAGCGGGGGTCACAGATACGCAGTATTTT
14 | TRBJ1-2 | - | - | TRBV18 | CASVTNKADYGYTF | TGTGCCAGCGTGACAAACAAGGCTGACTATGGCTACACCTTC
15 | TRBJ1-3 | - | - | TRBV5-4 | CASSLPGSLGNTIYF | TGTGCCAGCAGCTTGCCGGGGTCGCTCGGAAACACCATATATTTT
16 | TRBJ2-2 | TRBD2 | - | TRBV24-1 | CATSGLAGGLTGELFF | TGTGCCACCAGTGGTTTAGCGGGGGGCCTCACCGGGGAGCTGTTTTTT
18 | TRBJ2-5 | TRBD2 | once | TRBV27 | CASSPPGLAGGPGETQYF | TGTGCCAGCAGTCCGCCGGGACTAGCGGGGGGCCCCGGGGAGACCCAGTACTTC
15 | TRBJ2-2 | - | - | TRBV7-2 | CASSLNWGRAGELFF | TGTGCCAGCAGCTTGAACTGGGGGCGGGCCGGGGAGCTGTTTTTT
16 | TRBJ1-4 | TRBD1 | - | TRBV19 | CASSTGQGPANEKLFF | TGTGCCAGTAGTACGGGACAGGGGCCCGCTAATGAAAAACTGTTTTTT
15 | TRBJ1-5 | - | - | TRBV27 | CASSLGTSSNQPQHF | TGTGCCAGCAGTTTAGGTACAAGTAGCAATCAGCCCCAGCATTTT
15 | TRBJ2-7 | TRBD1 | - | TRBV7-2 | CASSSRTGGFYEQYF | TGTGCCAGCAGCTCGCGGACAGGGGGGTTCTACGAGCAGTACTTC
11 | TRBJ1-1 | - | - | TRBV9 | CASPPITEAFF | TGTGCCAGCCCCCCCATCACTGAAGCTTTCTTT
16 | TRBJ2-2 | TRBD1 | few | TRBV3-1/TRBV3-2 | CASSFPGQGGTGELFF | TGTGCCAGCAGTTTTCCTGGACAGGGCGGGACCGGGGAGCTGTTTTTT
17 | TRBJ2-4 | TRBD1 | - | TRBV9 | CASSPHQDRTFLDIQYF | TGTGCCAGCAGCCCACACCAGGACAGGACGTTCCTAGACATTCAGTACTTC
15 | TRBJ1-2 | - | - | TRBV19 | CASSIIETGNYGYTF | TGTGCCAGTAGTATAATCGAAACAGGGAACTATGGCTACACCTTC
15 | TRBJ1-6 | - | once | TRBV7-8 | CASSLGGEVNSPLHF | TGTGCCAGCAGCTTAGGAGGGGAGGTGAATTCACCCCTCCACTTT
15 | TRBJ1-3 | TRBD1 | few | TRBV4-2 | CASSLDRSSGNTIYF | TGTGCCAGCAGCTTGGACAGGAGCTCTGGAAACACCATATATTTT
14 | TRBJ1-5 | - | few | TRBV7-9 | CASSLSIVNQPQHF | TGTGCCAGCAGCCTTTCCATAGTAAATCAGCCCCAGCATTTT
15 | TRBJ1-5 | TRBD1 | - | TRBV6-2/TRBV6-3 | CASSYGTGSNQPQHF | TGTGCCAGCAGTTACGGGACAGGGAGTAATCAGCCCCAGCATTTT
18 | TRBJ2-7 | TRBD2 | - | TRBV19 | CASSPPREAGGHAYEQYF | TGTGCCAGTAGTCCCCCCCGGGAGGCGGGGGGCCATGCCTACGAGCAGTACTTC
14 | TRBJ1-4 | TRBD1 | once | TRBV5-4 | CASSPDRGYEKLFF | TGTGCCAGCAGCCCGGACAGGGGATACGAAAAACTGTTTTTT
12 | TRBJ2-1 | TRBD2 | - | TRBV12-3/TRBV12-4 | CASRLAGHEQFF | TGTGCCAGCAGGTTAGCGGGGCATGAGCAGTTCTTC
15 | TRBJ2-7 | TRBD1 | - | TRBV9 | CARSGGTGGMYEQYF | TGTGCCCGCAGCGGGGGGACAGGGGGTATGTACGAGCAGTACTTC
18 | TRBJ2-6 | TRBD2 | once | TRBV9 | CASSVGSSGGRGANVLTF | TGTGCCAGCAGCGTAGGGAGTAGCGGGGGTAGAGGGGCCAACGTCCTGACTTTC
15 | TRBJ2-3 | TRBD2 | - | TRBV18 | CASSRILSGDDTQYF | TGTGCCAGCTCCCGAATTCTTAGCGGGGATGATACGCAGTATTTT
15 | TRBJ2-7 | - | - | TRBV5-1 | CASSLPPGAGYEQYF | TGCGCCAGCAGCTTGCCTCCTGGGGCTGGCTACGAGCAGTACTTC